This entry describes one T cell receptor beta chain. The data originate from a study of blood T cell repertoires in COVID-19. The method was immunoSEQ multiplex PCR; TCRdb's version includes in-frame clones alone and lacks a portion of them. This repertoire shows approximately 82,000 clones, over 70% found once; its top ten account for 15% to 20%. The CDR3 is 14 amino acids. Trimming shortened V by 2 bases and J by 6 bases, and 13 bases separated the two germline ends. Germline V CDR1 and CDR2: MNHNS, SASEGT. This receptor was identified in a woman aged 60-75 years with acute or convalescent COVID-19. The sequencing input was peripheral blood. The V and J genes are TRBV6-1 and TRBJ1-2; D uncertain. This CDR3 is CASSEKWEADGYTF. DNA of the CDR3: TGTGCCAGCAGTGAAAAATGGGAGGCGGATGGCTACACCTTC.